This T cell receptor (beta chain) came from a study of a mutant IDH1 vaccine in newly diagnosed glioma. Whole-study context: At weeks 1, 3, 5, 7, 11, 15, 19 and 23, patients received a vaccination, eight in all.

TCRdb's table, derived via immunoSEQ multiplex PCR, lists solely in-frame clones and lacks some. The sample lists some 130,000 clones, 80% occurring once. Germline V gives CDR1 MNHEY, CDR2 SVGAGI. V lost 4 bases, J lost 4 bases, and 16 bases lay in between. CDR3 length equals 15 residues. As for time point: week 11, during vaccination. One vaccine dose held 300 ug of mutant IDH1 20-mer peptide and came with topical imiquimod. Comments on this clone: Its target is unknown.

J is TRBJ1-1 and V is TRBV6-5; possibly TRBD1 for D (5 bases). Here the sequenced sample was PBMCs, taken from a glioma patient whose treatment included an IDH1 peptide vaccine. The clonotype was recovered from a man aged 40-50 years with glioma. CDR3 in DNA: TGTGCCAGCAGTTGGGGTTTCCGGGGGGGCACTGAAGCTTTCTTT. Its protein product is CASSWGFRGGTEAFF.